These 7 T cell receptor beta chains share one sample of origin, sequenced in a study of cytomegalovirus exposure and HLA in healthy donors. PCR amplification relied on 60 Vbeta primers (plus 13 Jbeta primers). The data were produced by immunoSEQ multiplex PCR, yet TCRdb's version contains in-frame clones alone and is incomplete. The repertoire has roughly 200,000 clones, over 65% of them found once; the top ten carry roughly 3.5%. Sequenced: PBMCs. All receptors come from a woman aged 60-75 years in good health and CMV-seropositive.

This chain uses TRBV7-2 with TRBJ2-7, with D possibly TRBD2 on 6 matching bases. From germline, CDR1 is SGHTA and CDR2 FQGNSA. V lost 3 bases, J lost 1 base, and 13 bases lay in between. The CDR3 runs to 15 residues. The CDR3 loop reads CASSLLSSASYEQYF. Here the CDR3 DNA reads TGTGCCAGCAGCTTGCTCTCTAGCGCTTCCTACGAGCAGTACTTC.

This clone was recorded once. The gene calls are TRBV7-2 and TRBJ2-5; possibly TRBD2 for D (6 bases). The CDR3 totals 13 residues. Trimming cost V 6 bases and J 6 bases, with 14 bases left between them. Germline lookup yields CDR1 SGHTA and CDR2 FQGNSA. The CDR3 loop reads CASSSRDSKTQYF. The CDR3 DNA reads TGTGCCAGCAGTTCCCGGGACTCAAAGACCCAGTACTTC.

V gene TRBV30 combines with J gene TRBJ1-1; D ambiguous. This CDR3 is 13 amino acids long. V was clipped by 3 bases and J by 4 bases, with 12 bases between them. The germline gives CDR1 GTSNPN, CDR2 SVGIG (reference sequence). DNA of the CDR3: TGTGCCTGGAGGTTAAACCGGGGCACTGAAGCTTTCTTT. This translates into CAWRLNRGTEAFF.

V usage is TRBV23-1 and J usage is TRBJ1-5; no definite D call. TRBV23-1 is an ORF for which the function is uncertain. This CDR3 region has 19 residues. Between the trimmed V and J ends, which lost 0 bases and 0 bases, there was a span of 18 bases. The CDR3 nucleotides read TGCGCCAGCAGTCAATCCGTGGGCGCCGAAAGATGTAGCAATCAGCCCCAGCATTTT. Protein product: CASSQSVGAERCSNQPQHF.

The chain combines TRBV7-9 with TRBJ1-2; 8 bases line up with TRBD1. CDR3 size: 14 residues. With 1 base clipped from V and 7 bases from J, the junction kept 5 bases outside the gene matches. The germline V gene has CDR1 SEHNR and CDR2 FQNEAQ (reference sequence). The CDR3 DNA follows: TGTGCCAGCAGCTTAGGCAGGGGGCCAGGTGGCTACACCTTC. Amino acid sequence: CASSLGRGPGGYTF.

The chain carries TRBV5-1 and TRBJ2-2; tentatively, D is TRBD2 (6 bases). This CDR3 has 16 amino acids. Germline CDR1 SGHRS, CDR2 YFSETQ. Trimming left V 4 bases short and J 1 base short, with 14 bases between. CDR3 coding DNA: TGCGCCAGCAGCGCGGCTAACGGGGGGAACACCGGGGAGCTGTTTTTT. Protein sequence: CASSAANGGNTGELFF. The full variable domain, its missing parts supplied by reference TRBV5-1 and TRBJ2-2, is KAGVTQTPRYLIKTRGQQVTLSCSPISGHRSVSWYQQTPGQGLQFLFEYFSETQRNKGNFPGRFSGRQFSNSRSEMNVSTLELGDSALYLCASSAANGGNTGELFFGEGSRLTVL.

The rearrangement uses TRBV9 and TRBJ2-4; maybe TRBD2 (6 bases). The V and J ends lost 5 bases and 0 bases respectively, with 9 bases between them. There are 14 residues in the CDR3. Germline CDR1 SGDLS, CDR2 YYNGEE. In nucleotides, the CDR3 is TGTGCCAGCAGGGGAGGACTAGCCAAAAACATTCAGTACTTC. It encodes CASRGGLAKNIQYF.